The TCR beta chain described here comes from a study of siplizumab effects on memory and regulatory T cells. General study results and limits: Phenotypic classification as naive or memory proved unattainable for roughly 75-96% of proliferating CD4+ or CD8+ clones. Proliferating Tregs taken from siplizumab cultures were not shown to have a confirmed suppressive function. Treg-derived clones made up an average of around 67% of mappable alloreactive CD4+ clones with siplizumab and 25% to 30% in controls.

This clone is medium-sized (0.01 to 0.1%) within its sample. The antigen is unknown. Data came from immunoSEQ multiplex PCR; TCRdb stores just in-frame clones and leaves some out. The sample contains 50,000 to 55,000 clones, over 90% of which appear only once. The length of the CDR3 is 16 residues. CDR1 is MRHNA and CDR2 is SNTAGT in the germline V gene. V shed 2 bases and J 1 base; nucleotides not matched to a gene: 0. Sequences were obtained from CD8+ T cells sorted from blood. The rearrangement uses TRBV6-4 and TRBJ2-2, with TRBD2 matching over 11 bases. The sequence derives from a human donor in good health. The CDR3 nucleotides are TGTGCCAGCAGTGACGGGACTAGCGGGAACACCGGGGAGCTGTTTTTT. Its protein product is CASSDGTSGNTGELFF.